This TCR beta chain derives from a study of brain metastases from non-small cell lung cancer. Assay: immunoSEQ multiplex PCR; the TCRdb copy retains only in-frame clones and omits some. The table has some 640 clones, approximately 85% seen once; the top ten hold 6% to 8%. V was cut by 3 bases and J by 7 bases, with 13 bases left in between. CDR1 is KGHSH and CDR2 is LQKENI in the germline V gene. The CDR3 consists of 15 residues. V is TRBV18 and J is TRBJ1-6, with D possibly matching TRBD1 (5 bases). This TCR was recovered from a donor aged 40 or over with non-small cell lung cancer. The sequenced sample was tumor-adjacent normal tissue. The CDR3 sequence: CASSPTPGRNSPLHF. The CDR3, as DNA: TGTGCCAGCTCACCGACCCCAGGGCGAAATTCACCCCTCCACTTT.